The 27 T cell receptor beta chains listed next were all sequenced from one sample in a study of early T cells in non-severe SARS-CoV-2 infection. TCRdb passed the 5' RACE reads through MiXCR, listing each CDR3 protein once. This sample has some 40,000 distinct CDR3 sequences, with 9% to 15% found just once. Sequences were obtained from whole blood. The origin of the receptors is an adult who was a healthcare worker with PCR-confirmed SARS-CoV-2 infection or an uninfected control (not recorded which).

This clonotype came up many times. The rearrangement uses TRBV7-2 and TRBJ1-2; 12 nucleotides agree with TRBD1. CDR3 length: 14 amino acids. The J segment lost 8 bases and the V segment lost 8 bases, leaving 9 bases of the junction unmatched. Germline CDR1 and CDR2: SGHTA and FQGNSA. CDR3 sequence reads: CASSFSGTGGGYTF. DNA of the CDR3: TGTGCCAGCTCCTTCTCCGGGACAGGGGGCGGCTACACCTTC. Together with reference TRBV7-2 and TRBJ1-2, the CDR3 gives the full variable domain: GAGVSQSPSNKVTEKGKDVELRCDPISGHTALYWYRQSLGQGLEFLIYFQGNSAPDKSGLPSDRFSAERTGGSVSTLTIQRTQQEDSAVYLCASSFSGTGGGYTFGSGTRLTVV.

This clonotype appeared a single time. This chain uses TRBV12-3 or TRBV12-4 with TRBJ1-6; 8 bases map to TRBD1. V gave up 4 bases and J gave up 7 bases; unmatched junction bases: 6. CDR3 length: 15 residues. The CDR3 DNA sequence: TGTGCCAGCAGTTATACTACAGGGGGGAATTCACCCCTCCACTTT. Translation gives CASSYTTGGNSPLHF.

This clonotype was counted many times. The CDR3 coding sequence is TGTGCCAGCAGTGGTAGCGGGATGGCAAAGATGAGGGGTGAGCAGTTCTTC. This translates into CASSGSGMAKMRGEQFF. V and J are TRBV7-8 and TRBJ2-1; 8 bases are a match to TRBD2. CDR3 length equals 17 residues. J gave up 9 bases and V 6 bases, and 19 bases lay outside the gene matches. Germline CDR1 SGHVS, CDR2 FQNEAQ.

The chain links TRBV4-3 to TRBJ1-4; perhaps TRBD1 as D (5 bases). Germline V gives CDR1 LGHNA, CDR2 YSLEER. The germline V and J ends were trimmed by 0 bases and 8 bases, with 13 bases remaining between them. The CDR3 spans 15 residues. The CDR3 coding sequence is TGCGCCAGCAGCCAAGAGGGGGGACCCACGGAAAAACTGTTTTTT. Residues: CASSQEGGPTEKLFF.

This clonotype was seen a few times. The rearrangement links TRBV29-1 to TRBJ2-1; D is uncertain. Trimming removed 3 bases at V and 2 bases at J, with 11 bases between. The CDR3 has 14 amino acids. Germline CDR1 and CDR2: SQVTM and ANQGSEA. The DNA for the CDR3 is TGCAGCGTTGAGTTTATGTCAACCTACAATGAGCAGTTCTTC. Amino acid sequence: CSVEFMSTYNEQFF.

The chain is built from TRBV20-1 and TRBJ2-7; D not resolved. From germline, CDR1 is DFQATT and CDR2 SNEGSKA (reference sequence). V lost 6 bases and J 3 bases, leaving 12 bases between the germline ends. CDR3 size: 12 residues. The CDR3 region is CSAPDSRYEQYF. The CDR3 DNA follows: TGCAGTGCCCCCGATTCCCGCTACGAGCAGTACTTC.

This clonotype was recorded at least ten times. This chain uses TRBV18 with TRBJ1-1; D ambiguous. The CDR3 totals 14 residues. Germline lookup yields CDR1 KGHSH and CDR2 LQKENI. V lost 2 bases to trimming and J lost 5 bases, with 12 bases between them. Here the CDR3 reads CASSPGPPGTEAFF. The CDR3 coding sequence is TGTGCCAGCTCACCAGGACCGCCGGGGACTGAAGCTTTCTTT.

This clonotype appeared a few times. The CDR3 DNA sequence: TGTGCCAGCGGAAAGACAGTTACCTACGAGCAGTACTTC. Translating gives CASGKTVTYEQYF. The V and J genes are TRBV6-5 and TRBJ2-7, with a possible D match to TRBD1 (5 bases). The germline CDR1 and CDR2 sequences are MNHEY and SVGAGI. V lost 8 bases to trimming and J lost 2 bases, with 13 bases between them. The CDR3 consists of 13 residues.

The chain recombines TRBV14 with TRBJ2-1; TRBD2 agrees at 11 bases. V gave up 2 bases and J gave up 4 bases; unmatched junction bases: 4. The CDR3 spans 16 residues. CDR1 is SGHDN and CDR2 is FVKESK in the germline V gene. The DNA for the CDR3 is TGTGCCAGCAGCCAACAGGGGACTAGCGGATACAATGAGCAGTTCTTC. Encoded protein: CASSQQGTSGYNEQFF.

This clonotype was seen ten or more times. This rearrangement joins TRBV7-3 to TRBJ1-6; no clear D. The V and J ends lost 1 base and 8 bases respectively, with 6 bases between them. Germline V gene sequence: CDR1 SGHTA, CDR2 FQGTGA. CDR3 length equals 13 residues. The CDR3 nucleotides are TGTGCCAGCAGCTTAAACATGGATTCACCCCTCCACTTT. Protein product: CASSLNMDSPLHF.

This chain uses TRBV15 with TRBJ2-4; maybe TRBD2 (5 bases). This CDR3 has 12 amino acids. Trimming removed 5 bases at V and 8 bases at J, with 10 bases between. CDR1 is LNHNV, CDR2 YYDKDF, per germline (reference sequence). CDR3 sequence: CATSEGWHIQYF. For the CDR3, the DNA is TGTGCCACCAGCGAGGGATGGCACATTCAGTACTTC.

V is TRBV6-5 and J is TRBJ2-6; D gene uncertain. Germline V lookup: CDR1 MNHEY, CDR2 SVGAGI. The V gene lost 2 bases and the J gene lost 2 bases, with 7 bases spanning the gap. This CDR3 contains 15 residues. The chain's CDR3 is CASSYTEAGANVLTF. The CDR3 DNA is TGTGCCAGCAGTTACACTGAAGCTGGGGCCAACGTCCTGACTTTC.

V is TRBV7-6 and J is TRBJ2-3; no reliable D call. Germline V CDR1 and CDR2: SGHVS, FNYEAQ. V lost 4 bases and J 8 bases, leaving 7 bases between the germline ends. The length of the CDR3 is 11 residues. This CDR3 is CASSSRFTQYF. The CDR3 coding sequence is TGTGCCAGCAGCTCAAGATTTACGCAGTATTTT.

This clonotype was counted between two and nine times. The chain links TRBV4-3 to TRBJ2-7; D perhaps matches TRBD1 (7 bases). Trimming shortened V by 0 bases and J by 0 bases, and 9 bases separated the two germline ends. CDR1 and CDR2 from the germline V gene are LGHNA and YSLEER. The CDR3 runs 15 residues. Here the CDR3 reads CASSQDRGDSYEQYF. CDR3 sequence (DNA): TGCGCCAGCAGCCAAGACAGGGGGGACTCCTACGAGCAGTACTTC.

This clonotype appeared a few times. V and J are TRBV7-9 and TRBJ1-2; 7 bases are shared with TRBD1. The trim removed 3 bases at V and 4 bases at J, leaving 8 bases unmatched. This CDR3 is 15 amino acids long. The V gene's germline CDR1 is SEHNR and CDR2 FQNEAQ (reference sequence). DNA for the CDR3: TGTGCCAGCAGCTTGAGACAGGGACCTTTCTATGGCTACACCTTC. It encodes CASSLRQGPFYGYTF.

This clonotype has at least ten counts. The CDR3 DNA is TGCGCCAGCAGCTTGAAGGGCAGTCCACATTCTCGAGTGAATGAGCAGTTCTTC. It translates to CASSLKGSPHSRVNEQFF. The chain has TRBV5-1 and TRBJ2-1, with D hard to call. CDR1 is SGHRS, CDR2 YFSETQ, per germline. With 1 base removed from V and 7 bases from J, the gap between germline ends came to 24 bases. CDR3 length equals 18 residues.

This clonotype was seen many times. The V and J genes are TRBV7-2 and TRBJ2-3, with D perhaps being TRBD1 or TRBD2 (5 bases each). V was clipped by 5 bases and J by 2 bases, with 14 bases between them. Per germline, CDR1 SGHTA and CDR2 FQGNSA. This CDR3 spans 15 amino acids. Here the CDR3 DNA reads TGTGCCAGCAGCCCCGCCCCAGGGACCACAGATACGCAGTATTTT. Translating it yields CASSPAPGTTDTQYF. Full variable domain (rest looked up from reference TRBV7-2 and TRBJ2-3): GAGVSQSPSNKVTEKGKDVELRCDPISGHTALYWYRQSLGQGLEFLIYFQGNSAPDKSGLPSDRFSAERTGGSVSTLTIQRTQQEDSAVYLCASSPAPGTTDTQYFGPGTRLTVL.

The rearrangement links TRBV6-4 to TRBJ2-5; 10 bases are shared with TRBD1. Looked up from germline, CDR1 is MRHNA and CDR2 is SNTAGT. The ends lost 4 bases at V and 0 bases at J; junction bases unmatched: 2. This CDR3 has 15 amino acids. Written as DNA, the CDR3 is TGTGCCAGCAGTGCCGGGACAGGGGACCAAGAGACCCAGTACTTC. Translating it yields CASSAGTGDQETQYF.

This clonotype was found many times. CDR3 sequence reads: CSAKALSGGGLDEQFF. As DNA, the CDR3 is TGCAGTGCTAAAGCCCTGAGCGGGGGTGGCTTAGATGAGCAGTTCTTC. This rearrangement joins TRBV20-1 to TRBJ2-1, with 8 bases identical to TRBD2. V lost 4 bases, J lost 8 bases, and 16 bases stayed unmatched. The germline CDR1 and CDR2 sequences are DFQATT and SNEGSKA (reference sequence). This CDR3 is 16 amino acids long.

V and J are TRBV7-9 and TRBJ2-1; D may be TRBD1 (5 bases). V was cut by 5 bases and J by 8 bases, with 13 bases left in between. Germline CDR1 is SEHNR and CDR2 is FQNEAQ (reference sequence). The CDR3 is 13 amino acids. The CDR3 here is CASSLTQTDEQFF. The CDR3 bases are TGTGCCAGCAGCCTAACTCAGACAGATGAGCAGTTCTTC. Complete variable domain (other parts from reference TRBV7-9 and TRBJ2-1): DTGVSQNPRHKITKRGQNVTFRCDPISEHNRLYWYRQTLGQGPEFLTYFQNEAQLEKSRLLSDRFSAERPKGSFSTLEIQRTEQGDSAMYLCASSLTQTDEQFFGPGTRLTVL.

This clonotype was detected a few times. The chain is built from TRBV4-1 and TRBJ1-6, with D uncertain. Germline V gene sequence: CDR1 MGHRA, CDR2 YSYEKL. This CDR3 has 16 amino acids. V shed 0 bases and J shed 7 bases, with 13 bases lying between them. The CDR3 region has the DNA TGCGCCAGCAGCCAAGAGGGAAGAGGGAACAATTCACCCCTCCACTTT. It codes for CASSQEGRGNNSPLHF.

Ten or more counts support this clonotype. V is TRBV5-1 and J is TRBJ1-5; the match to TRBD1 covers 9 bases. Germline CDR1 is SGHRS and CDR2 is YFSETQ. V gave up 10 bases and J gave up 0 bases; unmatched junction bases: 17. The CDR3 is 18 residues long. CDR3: CAFPGDRAREYSNQPQHF. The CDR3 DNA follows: TGCGCCTTCCCTGGGGACAGGGCCAGGGAGTATAGCAATCAGCCCCAGCATTTT.

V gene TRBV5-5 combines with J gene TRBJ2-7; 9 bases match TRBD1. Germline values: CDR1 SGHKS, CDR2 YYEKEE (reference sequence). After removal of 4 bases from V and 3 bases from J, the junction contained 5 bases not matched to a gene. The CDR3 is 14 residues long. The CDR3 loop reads CASSATGGSYEQYF. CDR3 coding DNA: TGTGCCAGCAGCGCGACAGGGGGTAGCTACGAGCAGTACTTC. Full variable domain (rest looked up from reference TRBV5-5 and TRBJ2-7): DAGVTQSPTHLIKTRGQQVTLRCSPISGHKSVSWYQQVLGQGPQFIFQYYEKEERGRGNFPDRFSARQFPNYSSELNVNALLLGDSALYLCASSATGGSYEQYFGPGTRLTVT.

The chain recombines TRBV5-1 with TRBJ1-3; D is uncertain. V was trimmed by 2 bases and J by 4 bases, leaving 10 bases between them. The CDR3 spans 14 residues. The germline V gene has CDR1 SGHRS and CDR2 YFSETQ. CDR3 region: CASSLQGPGNTIYF. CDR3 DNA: TGCGCCAGCAGCTTACAAGGACCCGGAAACACCATATATTTT.

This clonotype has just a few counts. In DNA, the CDR3 is TGTGCCAGCAGCCCCCGACTAGCAAGTTTCCACAATGAGCAGTTCTTC. Residues: CASSPRLASFHNEQFF. The V gene is TRBV11-2, the J gene TRBJ2-1; 7 positions agree with TRBD2. The CDR3 loop spans 16 amino acids. Germline V gene lookup returns CDR1 SGHAT and CDR2 FQNNGV. Trimming removed 5 bases from V and 5 bases from J; junction bases left unmatched: 12.

Here the CDR3 DNA reads TGTGCCAGCAGTGAAGCGGGGGGGAGGGATACGCAGTATTTT. This sequence encodes CASSEAGGRDTQYF. The V and J genes are TRBV6-1 and TRBJ2-3; 7 bases match TRBD2. V lost 0 bases to trimming and J lost 6 bases; unmatched junction nucleotides: 3. Germline V gene data show CDR1 as MNHNS and CDR2 as SASEGT. The CDR3 length is 14 residues.

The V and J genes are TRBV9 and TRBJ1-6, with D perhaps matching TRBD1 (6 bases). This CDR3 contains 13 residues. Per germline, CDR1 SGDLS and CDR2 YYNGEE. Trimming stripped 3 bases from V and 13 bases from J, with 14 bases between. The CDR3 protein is CASSDNREAPLHF. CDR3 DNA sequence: TGTGCCAGCAGCGACAACAGGGAAGCCCCCCTCCACTTT.